Presented here are 13 T cell receptor beta chains from one specimen sequenced in a study of neurological immune-mediated disorders. One entry per CDR3 protein, called by TCRdb with MiXCR from the 5' RACE reads. The sample yields 80,000 to 100,000 distinct CDR3 sequences, 5.5% to 6.5% seen once. Time point here: longitudinal time-point 2. Specimen: PBMCs. The receptors were sampled from an older woman with multiple sclerosis.

In this sample, this clonotype turned up many times. Germline is not matched at one junction end, which may reflect a read error. This chain joins TRBV6-6 and TRBJ2-3; D may match TRBD1 or TRBD2 (5 bases each). CDR3 length: 13 residues. Germline CDR1 is MNHNY and CDR2 is SVGAGI (reference sequence). The chain's CDR3 is CASSQRVLLGVNF. The CDR3 nucleotides are TGTGCCAGCAGCCAAAGGGTGTTATTGGGGGTGAATTTT.

This clonotype was recorded many times. V gene TRBV12-3 or TRBV12-4 combines with J gene TRBJ2-7; 10 bases map to TRBD2. The CDR3 is 16 amino acids. After removal of 3 bases from V and 0 bases from J, the junction contained 5 bases not matched to a gene. This chain's CDR3 is CASSFEAGGLSYEQYF. Written as DNA, the CDR3 is TGTGCCAGCAGTTTTGAAGCGGGGGGGCTCTCCTACGAGCAGTACTTC.

This clonotype has ten or more counts. This chain links TRBV12-3 or TRBV12-4 with TRBJ2-5, with D perhaps matching TRBD1 or TRBD2 (7 bases each). V shed 5 bases and J shed 4 bases, with 17 bases lying between them. The length of the CDR3 is 15 residues. The CDR3 protein is CASSETGRGGETQYF. Here the CDR3 DNA reads TGTGCCAGCAGTGAGACAGGGAGGGGGGGAGAGACCCAGTACTTC.

Remarks on this clonotype: This may arise from a read error, as a much more abundant clone is one base away. The conserved final phenylalanine or tryptophan is absent from the CDR3, which likely points to a read error. The rearrangement uses TRBV5-1 and TRBJ2-3; D not certain. V lost 0 bases and J lost 7, with 9 bases in between. CDR1 and CDR2 from the germline V gene are SGHRS and YFSETQ. This CDR3 contains 13 residues. The CDR3 region has the DNA TGCGCCAGCAGCTTGGCGGTTACATATACGCAGTATTTA. Translated: CASSLAVTYTQYL.

Comments on this clonotype: A read error is possible here, since a much larger clone lies one base away. The chain couples TRBV7-6 to TRBJ1-3; D not resolved. With 8 bases removed from V and 3 bases from J, the gap between germline ends came to 17 bases. The V gene's germline CDR1 is SGHVS and CDR2 FNYEAQ. CDR3 length equals 15 residues. In nucleotides, the CDR3 is TGTGCCAGCTCCCACGGCCGGGGTTATGGAAACACCATATATTTT. It is translated as CASSHGRGYGNTIYF.

In its sample, this clonotype was seen a few times. V is TRBV5-1 and J is TRBJ2-2; D may match TRBD1 or TRBD2 (5 bases each). The CDR3 has 18 residues. V was clipped by 3 bases and J by 2 bases, with 20 bases between them. Per the germline V gene, CDR1 is SGHRS and CDR2 is YFSETQ. The CDR3 nucleotides are TGCGCCAGCAGCTCGACCCCTCCCGGGACGACTAACACCGGGGAGCTGTTTTTT. Its translation is CASSSTPPGTTNTGELFF.

This clonotype was counted many times. The chain combines TRBV20-1 with TRBJ2-7; D not resolved. The ends were cut back, 6 bases at V and 0 bases at J, with 15 bases in the middle. The CDR3 runs to 14 residues. Germline V lookup: CDR1 DFQATT, CDR2 SNEGSKA (reference sequence). CDR3 region: CSAATARSSYEQYF. DNA for the CDR3: TGCAGTGCAGCCACGGCGCGGAGCTCCTACGAGCAGTACTTC.

The CDR3 coding sequence is TGTGCCAGCAGTTACGCGGGACAGCCTCAGCCCCAGCATTTT. Protein product: CASSYAGQPQPQHF. The chain is built from TRBV6-6 and TRBJ1-5; 7 bases fit TRBD1. Germline V gene data show CDR1 as MNHNY and CDR2 as SVGAGI (reference sequence). J was trimmed by 6 bases and V by 2 bases; bases with no gene match: 4. The CDR3 loop spans 14 amino acids.

This clonotype was seen repeatedly, ten times or more. The rearrangement joins TRBV20-1 to TRBJ2-1; no clear D gene. Germline CDR1 reads DFQATT; CDR2 reads SNEGSKA (reference sequence). The CDR3 runs 12 residues. V lost 7 bases and J 2 bases, leaving 9 bases between the germline ends. The CDR3 here is CSVGLTYNEQFF. The CDR3 DNA sequence: TGCAGTGTTGGGTTAACCTACAATGAGCAGTTCTTC.

This clonotype was recorded many times. V usage is TRBV5-1 and J usage is TRBJ1-1; a weak D match, TRBD1 (6 bases). The V gene lost 0 bases and the J gene lost 1 base, with 13 bases spanning the gap. CDR3 length: 16 amino acids. Germline values: CDR1 SGHRS, CDR2 YFSETQ. CDR3 sequence: CASSLADDRPNTEAFF. CDR3 sequence (DNA): TGCGCCAGCAGCTTGGCCGATGACAGGCCGAACACTGAAGCTTTCTTT.

This sequence joins TRBV7-6 and TRBJ2-6; 7 bases match TRBD1. V gave up 1 base and J gave up 0 bases; unmatched junction bases: 6. CDR1 and CDR2 (germline): SGHVS, FNYEAQ. This CDR3 has 18 residues. The CDR3 sequence: CASSLGGGRVSGANVLTF. The CDR3 DNA is TGTGCCAGCAGCTTAGGAGGGGGCCGAGTCTCTGGGGCCAACGTCCTGACTTTC.

This clonotype was seen at least ten times. The rearrangement uses TRBV20-1 and TRBJ2-1; D not resolved. V was trimmed by 3 bases and J by 0 bases, leaving 18 bases between them. Germline CDR1 is DFQATT and CDR2 is SNEGSKA (reference sequence). This CDR3 comprises 17 residues. Here the CDR3 reads CSARGSKSLSSYNEQFF. The CDR3 DNA reads TGCAGTGCTAGGGGGTCAAAGTCCCTGAGCTCCTACAATGAGCAGTTCTTC.

This clonotype was observed at least ten times. The gene calls are TRBV7-2 and TRBJ1-4; weak D call: TRBD1 (6 bases). CDR3 length: 15 amino acids. Between the trimmed V and J ends, which lost 5 bases and 8 bases, there was a span of 18 bases. Germline V CDR1 and CDR2: SGHTA, FQGNSA. The chain's CDR3 is CASSLPRGAREKLFF. For the CDR3, the DNA is TGTGCCAGCAGCCTCCCCAGGGGCGCGAGGGAAAAACTGTTTTTT.